This record covers a single T cell receptor beta chain. This clone's antigen is unknown. The record has no base qualities; no much larger clone is one base away. TCRbeta CDR3 regions were amplified from genomic DNA by means of the immunoSEQ Assay, a bias-controlled multiplex PCR. The study's own analysis went as follows. The number of nucleated cells in each sample was estimated from the amplification of reference gene primers within the assay. To quantify the absolute abundance of each unique TCRbeta CDR3 rearrangement, sequence reads were collapsed and filtered. Productive Simpson clonality was computed per sample as the square root of Simpson's diversity index over productive rearrangements. TCRdb holds this immuneACCESS table with in-frame rearrangements only. Some clones are missing; in checked studies, unresolved V genes explain under half, and the rest has no known cause. V and J calls and clone size come straight from that table; D and trimming were deduced from the DNA. This sample holds 30,000 to 45,000 clones; around 90% were observed only once. 7% to 8.5% of the sample is held by the ten biggest clonotypes.

Collaborating institutions collected whole blood in K2EDTA tubes following their own protocols. For TCRbeta analysis, collaborator samples were shipped as frozen whole blood, as isolated PBMCs, or as DNA extracted from either sample type. The sample comes from a study of blood T cell repertoires in COVID-19 (TCRdb year 2020). As for the study more broadly: Samples covering the acute and convalescent phases of COVID-19 were provided by collaborators in the United States, Italy and Spain. The prospective study material was composed of cDNA or gDNA derived from T cells, B-cell-depleted T cells, or PBMCs. Subjects who had been exposed to COVID-19, were actively infected with it, or had recovered from it provided the deeply sampled blood TCRbeta repertoires that made up the dataset. The repertoires were released in a freely available public database intended as a resource for research on the immune response to SARS-CoV-2. The samples were drawn from two sources: the first 160 participants of the ongoing ImmuneRACE study, and 1,000 to 1,500 subjects contributed by 6 global collaborators. A de-identified subject ID, COVID-19 status, age in years and sex were almost always included in the sample metadata. HLA class I and class II types, where available, came from metadata supplied by the sample provider rather than from assay-based typing. General conclusions and limits of the study: The quantity of clinical and demographic metadata differed by source and by participant and was supplied without curation.

CDR1 SGHRS and CDR2 YFSETQ were looked up in the germline V gene. The CDR3 starts with the cysteine, ends with the phenylalanine, and has 12 residues. Only the CDR3 DNA stays, 36 bases, in frame from base 1. Trimming removed 4 bases from V and 3 bases from J, leaving 4 bases between the germline ends. What was sequenced was peripheral blood. The rearrangement joined TRBV5-1 to TRBJ2-2, with no confidently assigned D gene. The sequence was obtained from a human donor in a cohort sampled during active COVID-19. CDR3 protein: CASSTYTGELFF. Read as DNA, the sequence is TGCGCCAGCAGCACATACACCGGGGAGCTGTTTTTT.